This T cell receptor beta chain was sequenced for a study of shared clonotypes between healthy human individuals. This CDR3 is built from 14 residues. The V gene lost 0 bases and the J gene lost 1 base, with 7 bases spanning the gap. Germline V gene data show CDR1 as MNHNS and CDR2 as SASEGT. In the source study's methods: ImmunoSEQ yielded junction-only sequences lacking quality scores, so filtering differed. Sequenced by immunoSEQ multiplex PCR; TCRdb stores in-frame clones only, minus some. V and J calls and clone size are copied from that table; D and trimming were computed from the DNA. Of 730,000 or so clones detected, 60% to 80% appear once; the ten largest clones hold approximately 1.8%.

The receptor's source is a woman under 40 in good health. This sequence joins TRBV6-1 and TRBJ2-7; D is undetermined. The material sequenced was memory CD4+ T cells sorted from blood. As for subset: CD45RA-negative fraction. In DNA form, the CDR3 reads TGTGCCAGCAGTGAAGCAGGGCAGTCCTACGAGCAGTACTTC. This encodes CASSEAGQSYEQYF.